This paragraph covers one T cell receptor (beta chain) sequence. Its antigen is not identified. The Oncomine TCR Beta short-read assay was applied to DNA of cultured CD4+ T cells. Using its own MiXCR run on the PCR reads, TCRdb lists one record per CDR3 protein. The data contain over 20,000 distinct CDR3 sequences, around 50% of them singletons. The data originate from a study of vaccination and CD4 T cells after COVID-19. Study-wide background: The convalescents were made up of six males and four females, two of whom were Hispanic. Each individual in the study obtained two doses of BNT162b2 or mRNA-1273 vaccine.

The CDR3 has 15 residues. Trimming pared 1 base from V and 2 bases from J, leaving 15 bases between. Germline CDR1 DFQATT, CDR2 SNEGSKA (reference sequence). The treatment: approximately nine-day PBMC culture with coronavirus spike peptide pools or control peptides (ViraFEST assay). Positive tests by PCR, dated March to December 2020, predated US Alpha, Beta and Delta variants. This clonotype was sampled from a human donor who had recovered from COVID-19. The sample taken for sequencing was CD4+ T cells from blood, cultured in vitro. V usage is TRBV20-1 and J usage is TRBJ2-7; a weak D match, TRBD2 (5 bases). CDR3 DNA: TGCAGTGCTAGAGGAGACCTACGGGATCCCTACGAGCAGTACTTC. It yields the protein CSARGDLRDPYEQYF.